The rows below give T cell receptor beta chains drawn from one sample of a study of blood T cell repertoires in COVID-19. Profiled with immunoSEQ multiplex PCR; TCRdb holds only in-frame clones, not every one. Here the sample spans fewer than 300,000 clones, around nine tenths being singletons. The sequenced sample consisted of PBMCs or T cells enriched from blood (not recorded which). Receptor source: a woman aged 25 to 39 who had recovered from COVID-19. Each CDR3 is given with its conserved first and last residue. The D gene is left open where the match is weak. A row's size may be missing; if present it is once, few, many or a size class.

j_call: TRBJ1-1
clone_size: NA
cdr3_length: 16
v_call: TRBV24-1
d_call: NA
cdr3_aa: CATSAQGSLGRTEAFF
cdr3_nt: TGTGCCACCAGTGCCCAGGGATCCTTAGGTAGGACTGAAGCTTTCTTT

j_call: TRBJ1-5
clone_size: NA
cdr3_length: 14
v_call: TRBV5-4
d_call: NA
cdr3_aa: CASSIRGSNQPQHF
cdr3_nt: TGTGCCAGCAGCATCCGGGGTAGCAATCAGCCCCAGCATTTT

j_call: TRBJ2-1
clone_size: few
cdr3_length: 13
v_call: TRBV7-3
d_call: TRBD1
cdr3_aa: CASSLDRVNEQFF
cdr3_nt: TGTGCCAGCAGCTTAGACAGGGTAAATGAGCAGTTCTTC

j_call: TRBJ1-3
clone_size: NA
cdr3_length: 13
v_call: TRBV19
d_call: NA
cdr3_aa: CASRRTPGNTIYF
cdr3_nt: TGTGCCAGTAGGCGGACACCTGGAAACACCATATATTTT

j_call: TRBJ1-2
clone_size: NA
cdr3_length: 11
v_call: TRBV29-1
d_call: NA
cdr3_aa: CSVSGNYGYTF
cdr3_nt: TGCAGCGTTTCGGGGAACTATGGCTACACCTTC

j_call: TRBJ1-1
clone_size: once
cdr3_length: 17
v_call: TRBV19
d_call: TRBD1
cdr3_aa: CASSLRDRGLGGTEAFF
cdr3_nt: TGTGCCAGTAGTCTCCGGGACAGGGGGCTCGGTGGCACTGAAGCTTTCTTT

j_call: TRBJ1-1
clone_size: NA
cdr3_length: 15
v_call: TRBV5-4
d_call: NA
cdr3_aa: CASSFGDLRGTEAFF
cdr3_nt: TGTGCCAGCAGCTTCGGAGACCTCAGGGGCACTGAAGCTTTCTTT

j_call: TRBJ2-1
clone_size: NA
cdr3_length: 15
v_call: TRBV5-1
d_call: TRBD2
cdr3_aa: CASSLVSSGRADQFF
cdr3_nt: TGCGCCAGCAGCTTGGTGTCTAGCGGGAGGGCCGATCAGTTCTTC

j_call: TRBJ2-1
clone_size: NA
cdr3_length: 16
v_call: TRBV14
d_call: NA
cdr3_aa: CASSQALVLPYNEQFF
cdr3_nt: TGTGCCAGCAGCCAAGCTTTGGTACTACCCTACAATGAGCAGTTCTTC

j_call: TRBJ1-2
clone_size: NA
cdr3_length: 13
v_call: TRBV12-3/TRBV12-4
d_call: NA
cdr3_aa: CASSFDTGYGYTF
cdr3_nt: TGTGCCAGCAGTTTTGACACTGGCTATGGCTACACCTTC

j_call: TRBJ2-3
clone_size: NA
cdr3_length: 12
v_call: TRBV27
d_call: NA
cdr3_aa: CASSFGGDTQYF
cdr3_nt: TGTGCCAGCAGCTTTGGCGGAGATACGCAGTATTTT

j_call: TRBJ2-7
clone_size: NA
cdr3_length: 11
v_call: TRBV29-1
d_call: TRBD1
cdr3_aa: CSVGGQGEQYF
cdr3_nt: TGCAGCGTTGGAGGACAGGGCGAGCAGTACTTC

j_call: TRBJ2-1
clone_size: NA
cdr3_length: 15
v_call: TRBV7-3
d_call: TRBD1
cdr3_aa: CASSLRTGIMDEQFF
cdr3_nt: TGTGCCAGCAGCTTAAGGACAGGGATCATGGATGAGCAGTTCTTC

j_call: TRBJ2-7
clone_size: NA
cdr3_length: 15
v_call: TRBV6-2/TRBV6-3
d_call: NA
cdr3_aa: CASSYRAGPSYEQYF
cdr3_nt: TGTGCCAGCAGTTACCGGGCGGGTCCCTCCTACGAGCAGTACTTC

j_call: TRBJ2-1
clone_size: NA
cdr3_length: 14
v_call: TRBV28
d_call: NA
cdr3_aa: CASSLGHTNNEQFF
cdr3_nt: TGTGCCAGCAGTTTAGGTCATACTAACAATGAGCAGTTCTTC

j_call: TRBJ2-7
clone_size: NA
cdr3_length: 15
v_call: TRBV7-2
d_call: NA
cdr3_aa: CASSPISRRAEEQYF
cdr3_nt: TGTGCCAGCAGCCCCATAAGTCGAAGAGCGGAGGAGCAGTACTTC

j_call: TRBJ1-5
clone_size: NA
cdr3_length: 16
v_call: TRBV4-1
d_call: TRBD1
cdr3_aa: CASSQEVGTGNQPQHF
cdr3_nt: TGCGCCAGCAGCCAAGAGGTGGGGACAGGGAACCAGCCCCAGCATTTT

j_call: TRBJ2-1
clone_size: once
cdr3_length: 13
v_call: TRBV12-3/TRBV12-4
d_call: NA
cdr3_aa: CASSLVERREQFF
cdr3_nt: TGTGCCAGCAGTTTAGTAGAAAGGCGGGAGCAGTTCTTC

j_call: TRBJ2-1
clone_size: NA
cdr3_length: 17
v_call: TRBV19
d_call: TRBD2
cdr3_aa: CASSIGPGGALYNEQFF
cdr3_nt: TGTGCCAGTAGTATAGGTCCGGGAGGGGCCTTATACAATGAGCAGTTCTTC

j_call: TRBJ1-5
clone_size: NA
cdr3_length: 14
v_call: TRBV24-1
d_call: NA
cdr3_aa: CATSQGMEDQPQHF
cdr3_nt: TGTGCCACCAGTCAGGGGATGGAAGATCAGCCCCAGCATTTT

j_call: TRBJ2-6
clone_size: once
cdr3_length: 14
v_call: TRBV27
d_call: NA
cdr3_aa: CASSSSSGANVLTF
cdr3_nt: TGTGCCAGCAGTTCTTCCTCTGGGGCCAACGTCCTGACTTTC

j_call: TRBJ2-1
clone_size: NA
cdr3_length: 16
v_call: TRBV11-1
d_call: TRBD1
cdr3_aa: CASSFRGTGLYNEQFF
cdr3_nt: TGTGCCAGCAGCTTTCGGGGGACAGGTCTTTACAATGAGCAGTTCTTC

j_call: TRBJ1-2
clone_size: NA
cdr3_length: 13
v_call: TRBV29-1
d_call: NA
cdr3_aa: CSVPESGVHGYTF
cdr3_nt: TGCAGCGTCCCCGAATCCGGGGTTCATGGCTACACCTTC

j_call: TRBJ2-7
clone_size: NA
cdr3_length: 13
v_call: TRBV29-1
d_call: NA
cdr3_aa: CSVQVGRIGEQYF
cdr3_nt: TGCAGCGTCCAGGTAGGAAGGATTGGCGAGCAGTACTTC

j_call: TRBJ2-3
clone_size: once
cdr3_length: 13
v_call: TRBV12-3/TRBV12-4
d_call: NA
cdr3_aa: CASSAGSTDTQYF
cdr3_nt: TGTGCCAGCAGCGCCGGGAGTACGGATACGCAGTATTTT

j_call: TRBJ2-7
clone_size: NA
cdr3_length: 12
v_call: TRBV29-1
d_call: TRBD2
cdr3_aa: CSCGEGPNEQYF
cdr3_nt: TGCAGCTGCGGGGAGGGGCCGAACGAGCAGTACTTC

j_call: TRBJ2-3
clone_size: NA
cdr3_length: 13
v_call: TRBV19
d_call: NA
cdr3_aa: CASSIRRTDTQYF
cdr3_nt: TGTGCCAGTAGTATCAGGCGCACAGATACGCAGTATTTT

j_call: TRBJ2-5
clone_size: NA
cdr3_length: 12
v_call: TRBV30
d_call: NA
cdr3_aa: CAWSASEETQYF
cdr3_nt: TGTGCCTGGAGTGCCAGCGAAGAGACCCAGTACTTC

j_call: TRBJ2-7
clone_size: NA
cdr3_length: 13
v_call: TRBV5-4
d_call: NA
cdr3_aa: CASSLDINYEQYF
cdr3_nt: TGTGCCAGCAGCTTGGACATAAACTACGAGCAGTACTTC

j_call: TRBJ2-3
clone_size: NA
cdr3_length: 16
v_call: TRBV7-2
d_call: TRBD2
cdr3_aa: CASSQPGLAGSDTQYF
cdr3_nt: TGTGCCAGCTCACAACCGGGACTAGCGGGATCAGATACGCAGTATTTT

j_call: TRBJ1-1
clone_size: NA
cdr3_length: 17
v_call: TRBV7-8
d_call: TRBD1
cdr3_aa: CASSLTTGSVFPTEAFF
cdr3_nt: TGTGCCAGCAGCCTTACGACAGGGTCGGTTTTTCCCACTGAAGCTTTCTTT

j_call: TRBJ2-7
clone_size: NA
cdr3_length: 12
v_call: TRBV10-2
d_call: TRBD1
cdr3_aa: CASRDRRYEQYF
cdr3_nt: TGCGCCAGCCGGGACAGGAGGTACGAGCAGTACTTC

j_call: TRBJ1-4
clone_size: NA
cdr3_length: 15
v_call: TRBV7-9
d_call: NA
cdr3_aa: CASSQRSEKNEKLFF
cdr3_nt: TGTGCCAGCAGCCAACGATCCGAGAAAAATGAAAAACTGTTTTTT

j_call: TRBJ1-6
clone_size: NA
cdr3_length: 13
v_call: TRBV5-1
d_call: NA
cdr3_aa: CASSLGGHSPLHF
cdr3_nt: TGCGCCAGCAGCTTGGGGGGCCATTCACCCCTCCACTTT

j_call: TRBJ2-7
clone_size: NA
cdr3_length: 16
v_call: TRBV7-6
d_call: TRBD2
cdr3_aa: CASSLLAGGVGNEQYF
cdr3_nt: TGTGCCAGCAGCTTACTAGCGGGAGGGGTTGGGAACGAGCAGTACTTC

j_call: TRBJ2-6
clone_size: once
cdr3_length: 19
v_call: TRBV29-1
d_call: TRBD1
cdr3_aa: CSVESRTGAGSSGANVLTF
cdr3_nt: TGCAGCGTTGAATCACGAACAGGGGCCGGATCCTCTGGGGCCAACGTCCTGACTTTC

j_call: TRBJ2-5
clone_size: NA
cdr3_length: 15
v_call: TRBV10-1
d_call: TRBD1
cdr3_aa: CASSVTGTGQETQYF
cdr3_nt: TGCGCCAGCAGTGTTACTGGGACAGGGCAAGAGACCCAGTACTTC

j_call: TRBJ2-7
clone_size: few
cdr3_length: 14
v_call: TRBV4-1
d_call: TRBD1
cdr3_aa: CASSQQGQPYEQYF
cdr3_nt: TGCGCCAGCAGCCAACAGGGACAGCCCTACGAGCAGTACTTC

j_call: TRBJ2-5
clone_size: NA
cdr3_length: 15
v_call: TRBV28
d_call: TRBD2
cdr3_aa: CASSPQREAAETQYF
cdr3_nt: TGTGCCAGCAGTCCGCAGCGGGAGGCGGCAGAGACCCAGTACTTC

j_call: TRBJ1-5
clone_size: NA
cdr3_length: 13
v_call: TRBV19
d_call: NA
cdr3_aa: CASSTITDQPQHF
cdr3_nt: TGTGCCAGTAGTACGATCACGGATCAGCCCCAGCATTTT